These 10 T cell receptor beta chains share one sample of origin, sequenced in a study of cytomegalovirus exposure and HLA in healthy donors. The PCR had 60 Vbeta and 13 Jbeta primers. TCRdb's table, derived via immunoSEQ multiplex PCR, lists solely in-frame clones and lacks some. The table lists 60,000 to 90,000 clones, around two thirds of them singletons. The specimen sequenced was PBMCs. The receptors derive from a woman in her forties or fifties in good health and CMV-seropositive.

V usage is TRBV29-1 and J usage is TRBJ2-3, with a weak D call TRBD2 (7 bases). The CDR3 extends over 14 amino acids. Germline V gene sequence: CDR1 SQVTM, CDR2 ANQGSEA. The CDR3 sequence is CTKTGGASTDTQYF. Here the CDR3 DNA reads TGCACCAAAACTGGGGGGGCTAGCACAGATACGCAGTATTTT.

This clone was recorded a few times. The J gene is TRBJ2-3, the V gene TRBV5-1, with 7 bases identical to TRBD2. Germline loops: CDR1 SGHRS, CDR2 YFSETQ. The CDR3 is made up of 16 amino acids. With V trimmed by 4 bases and J by 4 bases, 12 bases remained unmatched. The CDR3 DNA is TGCGCCAGCAGCGACGCGATAAGCGGGGCGGCAGATACGCAGTATTTT. Protein sequence: CASSDAISGAADTQYF.

A note on this clone: The junction differs from germline at one of its ends, possibly a read error. The chain uses TRBV5-1 and TRBJ2-5; 9 bases align to TRBD2. The CDR3 spans 18 residues. Germline V gene data show CDR1 as SGHRS and CDR2 as YFSETQ. CDR3 in amino acids: CASSSSLGTSRREETQHF. CDR3 bases: TGCGCCAGCAGCTCATCACTCGGGACTAGCCGACGGGAAGAGACCCAGCACTTC. The full variable domain, in which reference TRBV5-1 and TRBJ2-5 provide the parts outside the CDR3, is KAGVTQTPRYLIKTRGQQVTLSCSPISGHRSVSWYQQTPGQGLQFLFEYFSETQRNKGNFPGRFSGRQFSNSRSEMNVSTLELGDSALYLCASSSSLGTSRREETQHFGPGTRLLVL.

This clone was counted a few times. The chain combines TRBV19 with TRBJ2-7; 8 bases are a match to TRBD1. The CDR3 contains 13 residues. Per germline, CDR1 LNHDA and CDR2 SQIVND (reference sequence). Germline trimming cut 6 bases from V and 3 bases from J; bases unmatched to any gene: 4. The CDR3 DNA is TGTGCCAGTAGCCGGGACAGGAACTACGAGCAGTACTTC. Amino acid sequence: CASSRDRNYEQYF.

The rearrangement joins TRBV2 to TRBJ1-5, with D uncertain. There are 12 residues in the CDR3. The V and J ends lost 4 bases and 2 bases respectively, with 3 bases between them. CDR1 is SNHLY and CDR2 is FYNNEI in the germline V gene. In nucleotides, the CDR3 is TGTGCCAGCAGTGCCGGCAATCAGCCCCAGCATTTT. Its protein product is CASSAGNQPQHF. The whole variable domain, remainder taken from reference TRBV2 and TRBJ1-5, is EPEVTQTPSHQVTQMGQEVILRCVPISNHLYFYWYRQILGQKVEFLVSFYNNEISEKSEIFDDQFSVERPDGSNFTLKIRSTKLEDSAMYFCASSAGNQPQHFGDGTRLSIL.

This chain joins TRBV4-1 and TRBJ2-3; 12 bases align to TRBD1. The CDR3 has 16 residues. Per the germline V gene, CDR1 is MGHRA and CDR2 is YSYEKL. The junction had 3 bases not matched to a gene; V was cut back by 1 base and J by 4 bases. CDR3 sequence: CASSQVGTGGADTQYF. For the CDR3, the DNA is TGCGCCAGCAGCCAAGTCGGGACAGGGGGCGCAGATACGCAGTATTTT.

This rearrangement joins TRBV11-2 to TRBJ2-3, with TRBD1 matching 10 bases. Losses at the gene ends were 5 bases for V and 5 bases for J; bases not matched to a gene: 10. Germline V lookup: CDR1 SGHAT, CDR2 FQNNGV. The CDR3 sequence is 16 residues long. The CDR3 nucleotides read TGTGCCAGCAGCGGGCCGAGGACAGGGGGGTTAGATACGCAGTATTTT. Translated: CASSGPRTGGLDTQYF.

This sequence joins TRBV28 and TRBJ1-4; possibly TRBD1 for D (5 bases). Germline CDR1 reads MDHEN; CDR2 reads SYDVKM. The CDR3 consists of 16 residues. With 5 bases removed from V and 8 bases from J, the gap between germline ends came to 21 bases. The CDR3 loop is CASSPSIAGIGEKLFF. For the CDR3, the DNA is TGTGCCAGCAGTCCAAGTATCGCAGGGATAGGAGAAAAACTGTTTTTT.

J is TRBJ1-5 and V is TRBV19, with 7 bases matching TRBD1. Germline V gene lookup returns CDR1 LNHDA and CDR2 SQIVND (reference sequence). The junction had 4 bases not matched to a gene; V was cut back by 5 bases and J by 6 bases. The CDR3 sequence is 13 residues long. The CDR3: CASSLAGGQPQHF. CDR3 nucleotides: TGTGCCAGTAGTTTAGCAGGGGGTCAGCCCCAGCATTTT.

The chain recombines TRBV11-2 with TRBJ1-1; D is ambiguous. Trimming shortened V by 0 bases and J by 1 base, and 6 bases separated the two germline ends. The CDR3 loop spans 14 amino acids. CDR1 and CDR2 from the germline V gene are SGHAT and FQNNGV. CDR3 protein: CASSLESRNTEAFF. The CDR3 coding sequence is TGTGCCAGCAGCTTAGAGTCCCGGAACACTGAAGCTTTCTTT.